This T cell receptor beta chain is drawn from a study of CDR3 diversity in severe acne. Germline V CDR1 and CDR2: SGHAT, FQNNGV. The length of the CDR3 is 19 residues. After removal of 2 bases from V and 1 base from J, the junction contained 10 bases not matched to a gene. TCRdb passed the PCR reads through MiXCR, listing each CDR3 protein once. The sample includes 85,000 to 120,000 distinct CDR3 sequences, 51% of them seen just once. Sequenced sample: blood. This TCR was sampled from a male donor with acne. This sequence joins TRBV11-2 and TRBJ2-3, with 12 positions matching TRBD2. CDR3: CASSLYELAGGPRTDTQYF. In DNA, the CDR3 is TGTGCCAGCAGCTTATATGAACTAGCGGGAGGCCCCCGCACAGATACGCAGTATTTT. The whole variable domain, filled in from reference TRBV11-2 and TRBJ2-3, reads EAGVAQSPRYKIIEKRQSVAFWCNPISGHATLYWYQQILGQGPKLLIQFQNNGVVDDSQLPKDRFSAERLKGVDSTLKIQPAKLEDSAVYLCASSLYELAGGPRTDTQYFGPGTRLTVL.